This T cell receptor (beta chain) appears in the sequencing data of a study of blood T cells in healthy people across ages. Germline assignment: CDR1 MNHEY and CDR2 SVGAGI. This CDR3 has 13 amino acids. The V and J ends lost 7 bases and 6 bases, in that order; junction bases with no gene match: 7. Combining a sample-barcoded 5' primer with a J-beta primer mix, a second PCR ran for about 7 to 11 cycles. TCRdb passed the 5' RACE reads through MiXCR, listing each CDR3 protein once. The sample has 550,000 to 750,000 distinct CDR3 sequences, roughly 21% seen once; the top ten hold approximately 3.6%. This clonotype has a handful of counts.

This TCR was recovered from a man between 70 and 80 years old in good health. The sequenced material came from blood. The genes are TRBV6-5 and TRBJ1-1, with 8 bases aligning to TRBD1. The CDR3 DNA reads TGTGCCAGCATCCCAGGGGGCAAGGCTGAAGCTTTCTTT. It codes for CASIPGGKAEAFF.